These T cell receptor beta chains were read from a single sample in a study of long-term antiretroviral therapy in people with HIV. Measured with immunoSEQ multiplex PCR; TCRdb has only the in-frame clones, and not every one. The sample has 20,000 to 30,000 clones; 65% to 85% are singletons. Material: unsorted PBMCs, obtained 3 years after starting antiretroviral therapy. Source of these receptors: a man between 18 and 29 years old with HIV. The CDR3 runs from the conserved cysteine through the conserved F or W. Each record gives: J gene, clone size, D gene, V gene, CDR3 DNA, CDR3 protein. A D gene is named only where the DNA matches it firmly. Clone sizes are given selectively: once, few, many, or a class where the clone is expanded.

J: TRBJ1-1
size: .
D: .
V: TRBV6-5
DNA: TGTGCCAGCAGCTATCGCGTCATGAACACTGAAGCTTTCTTT
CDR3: CASSYRVMNTEAFF

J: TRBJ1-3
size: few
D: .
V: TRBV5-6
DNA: TGTGCCAGCAGCTTGACAGGGAAACCCTCTGGAAACACCATATATTTT
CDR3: CASSLTGKPSGNTIYF

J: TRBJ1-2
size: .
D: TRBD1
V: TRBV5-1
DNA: TGCGCCAGCAGCCCTGCTCCAGGGGGCGATGGCTACACCTTC
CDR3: CASSPAPGGDGYTF

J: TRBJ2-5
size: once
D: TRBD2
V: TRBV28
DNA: TGTGCCAGCACCCTGACTAGCCTGGAGACCCAGTACTTC
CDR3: CASTLTSLETQYF

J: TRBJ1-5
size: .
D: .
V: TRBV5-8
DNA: TGTGCCAGCAGCTTGAGAGGCCCGGGGCCCCAGCATTTT
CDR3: CASSLRGPGPQHF

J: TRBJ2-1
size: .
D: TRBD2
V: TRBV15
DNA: TGTGCCACCAGCAGAGAACGGGCTAGCGGGGGGGCAAATGAGCAGTTCTTC
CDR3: CATSRERASGGANEQFF

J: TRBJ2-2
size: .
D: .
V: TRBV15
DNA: TGTGCCACCAGCAGAGATCTGAGGACCGGGGAGCTGTTTTTT
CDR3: CATSRDLRTGELFF

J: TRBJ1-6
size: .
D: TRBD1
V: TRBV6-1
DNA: TGTGCCAGCAGTGTAACGGGACAGGGTTTGGTTGGTTCACCCCTCCACTTT
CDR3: CASSVTGQGLVGSPLHF

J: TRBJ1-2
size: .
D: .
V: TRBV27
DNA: TGTGCCAGCGGGAATTGGCCGACCTATGGCTACACCTTC
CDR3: CASGNWPTYGYTF

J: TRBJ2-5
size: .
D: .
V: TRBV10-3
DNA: TGTGCCATCAGTGAAGGGACACGACAAGAGACCCAGTACTTC
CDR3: CAISEGTRQETQYF

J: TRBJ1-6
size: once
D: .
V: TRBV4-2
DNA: TGTGCCAGCAGCCAAGATCCTACGGGACTGCCGGTCCCGAATTCACCCCTCCACTTT
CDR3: CASSQDPTGLPVPNSPLHF

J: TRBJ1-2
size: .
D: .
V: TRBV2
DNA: TGTGCCAGCAGTATATGGGACATCTATGGCTACACCTTC
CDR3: CASSIWDIYGYTF

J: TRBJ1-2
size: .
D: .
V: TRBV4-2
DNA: TGTGCCAGCAGCCAAGGGGGCGGGGACTATGGCTACACCTTC
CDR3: CASSQGGGDYGYTF

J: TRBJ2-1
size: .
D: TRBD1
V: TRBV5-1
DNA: TGCGCCAGCAGCTCAACGGGACAGGCCTACAATGAGCAGTTCTTC
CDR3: CASSSTGQAYNEQFF

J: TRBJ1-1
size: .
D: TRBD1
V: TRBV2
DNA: TGTGCCAGCAAGTCCGGGACAGGGAGTTTGAACACTGAAGCTTTCTTT
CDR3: CASKSGTGSLNTEAFF

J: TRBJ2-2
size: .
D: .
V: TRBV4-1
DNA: TGCGCCAGCAGCCTTTCGTCCGGGGAGCTGTTTTTT
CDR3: CASSLSSGELFF

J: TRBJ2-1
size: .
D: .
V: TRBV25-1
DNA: TGTGCCAGCAGTGAATTAGGAGGGGCTGAGCAGTTCTTC
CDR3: CASSELGGAEQFF

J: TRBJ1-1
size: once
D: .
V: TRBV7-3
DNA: TGTGCCAGCAGCTTATCAGTGAACACTGAAGCTTTCTTT
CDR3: CASSLSVNTEAFF

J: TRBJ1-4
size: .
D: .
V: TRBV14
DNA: TGTGCCAGCAGCCGGTACGGGACATTGCATGAAAAACTGTTTTTT
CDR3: CASSRYGTLHEKLFF

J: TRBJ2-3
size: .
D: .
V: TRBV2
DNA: TGTGCCAGCAGTGGGGTCAACACAGATACGCAGTATTTT
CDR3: CASSGVNTDTQYF

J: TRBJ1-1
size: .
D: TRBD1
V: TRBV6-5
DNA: TGTGCCAGCAGCCGGTCCGGGACAGGGCATGAAGCTTTCTTT
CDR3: CASSRSGTGHEAFF

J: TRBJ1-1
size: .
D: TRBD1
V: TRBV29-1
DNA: TGCAGCGTCATCAGGGGGACTGAAGCTTTCTTT
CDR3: CSVIRGTEAFF

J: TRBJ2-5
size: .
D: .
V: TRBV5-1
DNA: TGCGCCAGCACCGGAGCGGACAAAGAGACCCAGTACTTC
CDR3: CASTGADKETQYF

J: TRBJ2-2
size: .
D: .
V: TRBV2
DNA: TGTGCCAGCAGTGAAGGGGGATCTCCGGGGGAGCTGTTTTTT
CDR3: CASSEGGSPGELFF

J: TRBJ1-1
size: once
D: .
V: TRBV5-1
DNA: TGCGCCAGCAGCTTTGAGGTGCCGAACACTGAAGCTTTCTTT
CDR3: CASSFEVPNTEAFF

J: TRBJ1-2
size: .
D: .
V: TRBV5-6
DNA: TGTGCCAGCAGCCTGGGAGGACCATATGGCTACACCTTC
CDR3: CASSLGGPYGYTF

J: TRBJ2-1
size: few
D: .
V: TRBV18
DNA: TGTGCCAGCTCACCAGGCGTTGAAAACAATGAGCAGTTCTTC
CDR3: CASSPGVENNEQFF

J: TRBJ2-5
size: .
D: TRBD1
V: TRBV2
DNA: TGTGCCAGCAGTGAAGTGGGACAGTCTAACTTC
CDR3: CASSEVGQSNF

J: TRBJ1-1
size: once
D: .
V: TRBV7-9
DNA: TGTGCCAGCAGCCCCCCTCGATCGACTGAAGCTTTCTTT
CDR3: CASSPPRSTEAFF

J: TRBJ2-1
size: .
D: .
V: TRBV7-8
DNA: TGTGCCAGCAGCTTACTGGGGGCCGGGTACAATGAGCAGTTCTTC
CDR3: CASSLLGAGYNEQFF

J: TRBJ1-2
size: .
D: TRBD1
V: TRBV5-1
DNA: TGCGCCAGCAGGACAGGGCAGGGGAGGAGTGGCTACACCTTC
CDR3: CASRTGQGRSGYTF

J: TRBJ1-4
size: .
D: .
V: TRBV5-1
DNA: TGCGCCAGCAGCTTGGAAAGGGGACATCGAGGCGATGGTGAAAAACTGTTTTTT
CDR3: CASSLERGHRGDGEKLFF

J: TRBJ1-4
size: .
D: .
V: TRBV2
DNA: TGTGCCAGCAGTGGGGCAGCGGCTAATGAAAAACTGTTTTTT
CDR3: CASSGAAANEKLFF

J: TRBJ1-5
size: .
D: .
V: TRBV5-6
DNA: TGTGCCAGCAGCTTGGGGGGGGGCCTTGGTCAGCCCCAGCATTTT
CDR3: CASSLGGGLGQPQHF